This T cell receptor beta chain was profiled in a study of blood T cell repertoires in COVID-19 (dated by TCRdb to the early 2020s). Study-wide context: Collaborator samples came from the United States, Italy and Spain and covered acute and convalescent phases of COVID-19. The material from the prospective study consisted of cDNA or gDNA derived from T cells, B-cell-depleted T cells, or PBMCs. Deeply sampled blood TCRbeta repertoires from subjects exposed to, actively infected with, or recovered from COVID-19 were included in the dataset. The repertoires were released in a freely available public database meant as a resource for research on the immune response to SARS-CoV-2. Samples came from the ongoing ImmuneRACE study (first 160 participants) plus 1,254 subjects from 6 global collaborators. Nearly every sample came with metadata listing a de-identified subject ID, COVID-19 status, age in years and sex. HLA class I and class II types, where available, came from metadata supplied by the sample provider rather than from assay-based typing. Summary of the overall study and its limitations: Clinical and demographic metadata were provided uncurated, with the amount varying by source and participant.

The immunoSEQ Assay, a bias-controlled multiplex PCR, was used to amplify TCRbeta CDR3 regions from genomic DNA. The study's processing was this. The number of nucleated cells in each sample was estimated by amplification of reference gene primers within the assay. To quantify the absolute abundance of each unique TCRbeta CDR3 rearrangement, sequence reads were collapsed and filtered. For each sample, productive Simpson clonality was calculated as the square root of Simpson's diversity index over productive rearrangements. TCRdb limited this immuneACCESS table to in-frame rearrangements with V and J called. A share of clones is missing; checked studies link under half to unresolved V genes, and the rest is unexplained. The V and J calls and the clone size are those of that table, but D and trimming were determined from the DNA. For this sample the table gives 45,000 to 60,000 clones, of which 80% to 85% were detected only once. 8% to 10% of the sample comes from the top ten.

V ends up 7 bases short and J 4 bases short, with an unmatched junction base count of 4. The CDR3 covers 13 residues, taking in both the cysteine and the phenylalanine. The kept DNA is CDR3 alone, 39 bases in frame from the first base. CDR1 and CDR2, per the germline V gene, are SNHLY and FYNNEI. At one collaborating source in Seattle, patients were enrolled during active infection and were followed longitudinally through the course of disease. The collaborating institutions used their own protocols to collect whole blood in K2EDTA tubes. Collaborator samples were shipped for TCRbeta analysis as frozen whole blood, isolated PBMCs, or DNA extracted from either sample type. Concerning this clone itself: It lacks a known antigen. No base quality information exists; no much larger clone differs at one position.

The rearranged chain carries TRBV2 and TRBJ2-3; the junction holds 8 bases that match TRBD1. Sequencing input: peripheral blood. The sequence derives from a man older than 75 with COVID-19, enrolled during active disease. CDR3 protein: CASNGQGSDTQYF. At the DNA level, the sequence is TGTGCCAGCAATGGACAGGGATCAGATACGCAGTATTTT.